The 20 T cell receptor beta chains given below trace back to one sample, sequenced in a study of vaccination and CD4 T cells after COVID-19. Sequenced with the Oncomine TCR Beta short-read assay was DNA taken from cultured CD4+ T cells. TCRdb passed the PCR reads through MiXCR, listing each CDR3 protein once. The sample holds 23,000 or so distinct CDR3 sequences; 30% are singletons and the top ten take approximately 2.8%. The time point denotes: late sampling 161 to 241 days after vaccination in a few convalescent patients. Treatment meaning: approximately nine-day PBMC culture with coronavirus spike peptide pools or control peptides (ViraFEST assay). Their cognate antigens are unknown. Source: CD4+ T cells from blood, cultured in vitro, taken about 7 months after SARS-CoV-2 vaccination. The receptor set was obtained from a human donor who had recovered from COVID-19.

DNA for the CDR3: TGTGCCAGCAGCCCGGTCGGGAATCAGGGTGGCTACACCTTC. This translates into CASSPVGNQGGYTF. This chain links TRBV5-6 with TRBJ1-2, with a weak D call TRBD1 (5 bases). The V gene's germline CDR1 is SGHDT and CDR2 YYEEEE. CDR3 length: 14 amino acids. Between the trimmed V and J ends, which lost 4 bases and 7 bases, there was a span of 17 bases.

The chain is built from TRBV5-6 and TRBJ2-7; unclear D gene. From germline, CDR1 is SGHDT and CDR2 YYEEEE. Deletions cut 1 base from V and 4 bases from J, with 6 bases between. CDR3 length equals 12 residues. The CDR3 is CASSLREYEQYF. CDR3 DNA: TGTGCCAGCAGCTTGAGGGAATACGAGCAGTACTTC.

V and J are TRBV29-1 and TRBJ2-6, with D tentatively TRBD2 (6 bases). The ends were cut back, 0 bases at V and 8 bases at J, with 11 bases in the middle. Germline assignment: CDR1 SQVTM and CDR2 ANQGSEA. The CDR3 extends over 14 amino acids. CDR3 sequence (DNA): TGCAGCGTTGAAGAGTTCCGGGGGACCAACGTCCTGACTTTC. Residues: CSVEEFRGTNVLTF.

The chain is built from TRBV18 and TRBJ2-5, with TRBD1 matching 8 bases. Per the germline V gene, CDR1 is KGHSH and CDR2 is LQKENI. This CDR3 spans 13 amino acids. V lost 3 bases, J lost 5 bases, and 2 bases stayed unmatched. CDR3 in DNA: TGTGCCAGCTCACCCGGACAGGGTGAGACCCAGTACTTC. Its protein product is CASSPGQGETQYF.

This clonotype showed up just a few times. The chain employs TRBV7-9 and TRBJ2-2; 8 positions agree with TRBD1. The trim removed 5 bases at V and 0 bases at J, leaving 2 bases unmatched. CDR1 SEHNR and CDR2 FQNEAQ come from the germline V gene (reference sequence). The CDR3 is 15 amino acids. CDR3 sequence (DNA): TGTGCCAGCAGCCAGGGGGCAGCGAACACCGGGGAGCTGTTTTTT. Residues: CASSQGAANTGELFF.

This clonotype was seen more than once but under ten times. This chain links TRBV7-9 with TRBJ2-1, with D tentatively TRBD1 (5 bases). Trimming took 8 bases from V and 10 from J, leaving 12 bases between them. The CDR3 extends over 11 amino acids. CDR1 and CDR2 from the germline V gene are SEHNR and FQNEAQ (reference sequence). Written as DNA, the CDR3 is TGTGCCAGCGAAGGGGCAGGAGAGCAGTTCTTC. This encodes CASEGAGEQFF. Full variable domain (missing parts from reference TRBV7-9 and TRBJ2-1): DTGVSQNPRHKITKRGQNVTFRCDPISEHNRLYWYRQTLGQGPEFLTYFQNEAQLEKSRLLSDRFSAERPKGSFSTLEIQRTEQGDSAMYLCASEGAGEQFFGPGTRLTVL.

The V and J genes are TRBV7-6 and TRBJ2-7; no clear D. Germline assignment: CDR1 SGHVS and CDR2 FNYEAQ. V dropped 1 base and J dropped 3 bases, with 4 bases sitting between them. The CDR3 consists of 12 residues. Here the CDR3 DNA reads TGTGCCAGCAGCTTAGTGAGCTACGAGCAGTACTTC. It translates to CASSLVSYEQYF. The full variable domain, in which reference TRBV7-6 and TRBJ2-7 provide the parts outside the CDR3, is GAGVSQSPRYKVTKRGQDVALRCDPISGHVSLYWYRQALGQGPEFLTYFNYEAQQDKSGLPNDRFSAERPEGSISTLTIQRTEQRDSAMYRCASSLVSYEQYFGPGTRLTVT.

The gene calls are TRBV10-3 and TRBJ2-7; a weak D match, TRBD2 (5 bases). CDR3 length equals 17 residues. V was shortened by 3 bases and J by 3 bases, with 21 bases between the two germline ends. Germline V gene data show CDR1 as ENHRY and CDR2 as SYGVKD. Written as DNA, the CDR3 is TGTGCCATCAGTGATCCCCCTGGTGGGAGTAGAAACTACGAGCAGTACTTC. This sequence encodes CAISDPPGGSRNYEQYF.

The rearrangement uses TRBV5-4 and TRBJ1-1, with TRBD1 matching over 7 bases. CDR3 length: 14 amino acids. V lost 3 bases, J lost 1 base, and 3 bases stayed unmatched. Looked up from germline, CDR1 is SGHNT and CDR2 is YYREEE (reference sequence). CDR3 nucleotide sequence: TGTGCCAGCAGCTCGAGGACAGGGAACACTGAAGCTTTCTTT. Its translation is CASSSRTGNTEAFF.

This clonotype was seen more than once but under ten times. The CDR3 DNA is TGTGCCAGCAGCCCGACTAGCGGTATCCTCTACGAGCAGTACTTC. Protein sequence: CASSPTSGILYEQYF. This chain joins TRBV28 and TRBJ2-7, with TRBD2 matching over 9 bases. After removal of 6 bases from V and 3 bases from J, the junction contained 9 bases not matched to a gene. CDR3 length: 15 residues. Germline V gene sequence: CDR1 MDHEN, CDR2 SYDVKM.

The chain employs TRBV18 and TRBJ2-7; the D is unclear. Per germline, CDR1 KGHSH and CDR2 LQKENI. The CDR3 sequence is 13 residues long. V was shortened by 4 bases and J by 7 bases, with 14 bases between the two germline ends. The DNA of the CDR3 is TGTGCCAGCTCACGTGGGGAACTGGGAGAGCAGTACTTC. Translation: CASSRGELGEQYF.

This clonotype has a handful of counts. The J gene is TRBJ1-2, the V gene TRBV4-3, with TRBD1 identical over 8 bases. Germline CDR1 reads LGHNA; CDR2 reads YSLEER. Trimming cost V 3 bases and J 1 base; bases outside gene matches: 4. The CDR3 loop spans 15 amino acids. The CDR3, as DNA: TGCGCCAGCAGCCAGGAACAGGGGGGTAACTATGGCTACACCTTC. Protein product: CASSQEQGGNYGYTF.

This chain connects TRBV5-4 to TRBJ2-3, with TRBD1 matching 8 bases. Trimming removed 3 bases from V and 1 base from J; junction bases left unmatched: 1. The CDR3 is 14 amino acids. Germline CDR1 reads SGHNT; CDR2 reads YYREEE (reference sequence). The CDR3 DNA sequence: TGTGCCAGCAGCTCGGACAGGGGCACAGATACGCAGTATTTT. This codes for CASSSDRGTDTQYF.

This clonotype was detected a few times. CDR3 residues: CSATRLAGGNGELFF. The DNA for the CDR3 is TGCAGTGCCACCAGGCTAGCGGGAGGCAACGGGGAGCTGTTTTTT. V and J are TRBV20-1 and TRBJ2-2; TRBD2 matches 11 bases. The CDR3 has 15 amino acids. V lost 6 bases and J lost 7; bases outside the gene matches: 10. Germline V lookup: CDR1 DFQATT, CDR2 SNEGSKA (reference sequence).

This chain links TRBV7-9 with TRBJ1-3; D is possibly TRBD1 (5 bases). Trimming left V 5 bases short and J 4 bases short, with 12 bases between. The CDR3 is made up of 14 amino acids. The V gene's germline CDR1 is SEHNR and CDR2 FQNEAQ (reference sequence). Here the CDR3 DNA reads TGTGCCAGCAGCCACCGGGGCGACGGAAACACCATATATTTT. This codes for CASSHRGDGNTIYF.

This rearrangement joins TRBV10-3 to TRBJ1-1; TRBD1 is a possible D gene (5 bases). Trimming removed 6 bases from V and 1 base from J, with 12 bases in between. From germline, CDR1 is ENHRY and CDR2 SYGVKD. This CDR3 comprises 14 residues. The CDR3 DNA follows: TGTGCCATCAGGACCGACAGACCGAACACTGAAGCTTTCTTT. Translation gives CAIRTDRPNTEAFF.

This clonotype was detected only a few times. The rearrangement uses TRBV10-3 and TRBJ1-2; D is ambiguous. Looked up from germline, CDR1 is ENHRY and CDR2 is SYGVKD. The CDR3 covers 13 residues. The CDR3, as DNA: TGTGCATCCATCGCATCCATCTCGGGTGGCTACACCTTC. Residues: CASIASISGGYTF.

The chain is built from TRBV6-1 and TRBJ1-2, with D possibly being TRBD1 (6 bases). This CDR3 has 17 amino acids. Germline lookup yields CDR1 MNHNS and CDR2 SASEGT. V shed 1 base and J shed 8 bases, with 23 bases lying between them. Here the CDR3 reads CASSEGVAGTRLGGYTF. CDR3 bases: TGTGCCAGCAGTGAAGGGGTAGCCGGGACACGCCTCGGGGGCTACACCTTC.

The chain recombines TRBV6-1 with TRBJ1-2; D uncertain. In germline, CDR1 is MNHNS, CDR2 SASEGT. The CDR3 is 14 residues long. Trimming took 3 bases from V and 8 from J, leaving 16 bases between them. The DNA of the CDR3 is TGTGCCAGCAGTGATTTGGCACCGTTAACCGGCTACACCTTC. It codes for CASSDLAPLTGYTF.

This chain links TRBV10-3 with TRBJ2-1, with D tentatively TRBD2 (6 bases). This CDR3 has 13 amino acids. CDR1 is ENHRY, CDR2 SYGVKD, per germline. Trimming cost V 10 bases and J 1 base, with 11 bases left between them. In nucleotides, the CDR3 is TGTGCCACCGGGACTTTTTCCTACAATGAGCAGTTCTTC. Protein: CATGTFSYNEQFF.